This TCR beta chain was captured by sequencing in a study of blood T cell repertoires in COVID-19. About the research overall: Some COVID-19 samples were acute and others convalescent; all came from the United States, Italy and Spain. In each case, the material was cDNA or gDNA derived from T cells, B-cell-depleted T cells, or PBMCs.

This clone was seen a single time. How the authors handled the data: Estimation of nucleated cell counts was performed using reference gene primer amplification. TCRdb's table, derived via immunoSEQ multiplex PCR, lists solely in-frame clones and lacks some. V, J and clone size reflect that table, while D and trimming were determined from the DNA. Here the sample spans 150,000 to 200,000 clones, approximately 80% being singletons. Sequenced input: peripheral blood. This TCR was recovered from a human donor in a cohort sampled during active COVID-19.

CDR3 sequence: CASSEAIGGSGANVLTF. CDR3 in DNA: TGTGCCAGCAGTGAAGCAATAGGGGGATCTGGGGCCAACGTCCTGACTTTC. The chain links TRBV2 to TRBJ2-6; possible D gene TRBD1, 6 bases. The CDR3 sequence is 17 residues long. V lost 0 bases to trimming and J lost 1 base, with 10 bases between them. Germline CDR1 reads SNHLY; CDR2 reads FYNNEI.